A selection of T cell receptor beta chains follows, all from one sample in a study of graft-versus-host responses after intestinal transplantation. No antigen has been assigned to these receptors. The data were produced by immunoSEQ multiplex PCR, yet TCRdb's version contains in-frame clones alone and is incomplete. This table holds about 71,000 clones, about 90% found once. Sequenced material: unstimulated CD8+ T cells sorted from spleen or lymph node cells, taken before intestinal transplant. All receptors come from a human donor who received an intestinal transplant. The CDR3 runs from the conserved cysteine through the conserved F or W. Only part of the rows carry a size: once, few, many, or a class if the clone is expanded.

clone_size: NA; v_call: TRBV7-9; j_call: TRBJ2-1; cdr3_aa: CASRGTSSYNEQFF
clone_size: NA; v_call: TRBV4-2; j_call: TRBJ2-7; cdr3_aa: CASSQDEGTGFYEQYF
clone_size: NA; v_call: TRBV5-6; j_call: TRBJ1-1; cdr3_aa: CASNLLGTEAFF
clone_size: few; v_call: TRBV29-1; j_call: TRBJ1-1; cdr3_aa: CSVDLTGMNTEAFF
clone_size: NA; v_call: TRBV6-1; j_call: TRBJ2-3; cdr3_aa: CASSKTSATTDTQYF
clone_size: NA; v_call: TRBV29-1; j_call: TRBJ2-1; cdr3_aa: CSVEGSDYNEQFF
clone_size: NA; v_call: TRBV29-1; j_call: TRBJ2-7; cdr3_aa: CSVEAPGTGGSYEQYF
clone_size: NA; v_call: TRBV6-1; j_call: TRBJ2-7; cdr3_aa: CASSEYQTASYEQYF
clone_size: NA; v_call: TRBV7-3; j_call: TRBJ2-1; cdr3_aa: CASSHGLASHEQFF
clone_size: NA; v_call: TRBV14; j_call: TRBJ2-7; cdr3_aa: CASSQSGGGYEQYF
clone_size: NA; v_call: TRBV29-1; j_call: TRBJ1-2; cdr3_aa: CSVPAGGSSYGYTF
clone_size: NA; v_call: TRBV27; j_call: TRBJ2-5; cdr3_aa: CASSLGPTQYF
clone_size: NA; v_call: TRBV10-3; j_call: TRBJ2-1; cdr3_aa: CAISGAGATNEQFF
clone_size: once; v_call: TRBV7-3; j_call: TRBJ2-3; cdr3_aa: CASSIRTRAGGWDTQYF
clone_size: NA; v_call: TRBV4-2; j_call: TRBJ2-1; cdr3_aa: CASSLGTSGGAWNEQFF
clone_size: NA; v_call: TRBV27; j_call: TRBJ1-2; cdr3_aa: CASSLGLDSSRYGYTF
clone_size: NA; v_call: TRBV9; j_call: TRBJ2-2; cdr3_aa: CASSGTGTRGAGELFF
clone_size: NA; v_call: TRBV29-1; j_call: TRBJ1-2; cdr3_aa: CSVDRGDGYTF
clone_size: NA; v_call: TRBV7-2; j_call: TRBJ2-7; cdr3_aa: CASSLEAGPTYEQYF
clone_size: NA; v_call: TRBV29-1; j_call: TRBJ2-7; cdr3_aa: CSAATGMGDEQYF
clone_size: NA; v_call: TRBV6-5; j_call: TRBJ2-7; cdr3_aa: CASSYSRLAGGEQYF
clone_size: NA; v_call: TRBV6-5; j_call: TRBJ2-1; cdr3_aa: CASSGGSSYNEQFF
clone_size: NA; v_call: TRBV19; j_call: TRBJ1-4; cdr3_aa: CASSMWGSRLTNEKLFF
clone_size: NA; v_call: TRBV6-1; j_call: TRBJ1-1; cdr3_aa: CASTEWEGNTEAFF
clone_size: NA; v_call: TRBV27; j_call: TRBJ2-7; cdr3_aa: CASSFRTGYEQYF
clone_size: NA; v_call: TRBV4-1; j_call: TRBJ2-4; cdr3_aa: CASSVTGALGNIQYF
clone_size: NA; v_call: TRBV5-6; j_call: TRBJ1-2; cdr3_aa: CASSLDIGSNYGYTF
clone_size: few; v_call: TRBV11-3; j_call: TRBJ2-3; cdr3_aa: CASSENRGGFTDTQYF
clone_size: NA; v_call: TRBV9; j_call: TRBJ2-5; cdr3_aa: CASSVSGNQETQYF
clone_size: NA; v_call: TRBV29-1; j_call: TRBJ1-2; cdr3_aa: CSAWGGENYGYTF
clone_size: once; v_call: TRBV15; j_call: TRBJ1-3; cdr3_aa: CATSRGGDSSGNTIYF
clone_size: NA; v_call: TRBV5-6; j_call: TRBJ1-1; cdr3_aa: CASTAGQAEAFF
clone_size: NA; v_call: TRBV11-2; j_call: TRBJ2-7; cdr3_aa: CASSLGCPHFPYEQYF
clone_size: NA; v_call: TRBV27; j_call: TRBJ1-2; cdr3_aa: CASSPRQPTYGYTF
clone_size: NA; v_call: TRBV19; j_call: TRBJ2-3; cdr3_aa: CASRSSGTSTDTQYF
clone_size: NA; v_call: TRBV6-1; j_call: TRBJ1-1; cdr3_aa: CASPDRGLNTEAFF
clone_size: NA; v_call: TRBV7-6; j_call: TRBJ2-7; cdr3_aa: CASSQGSSYEQYF
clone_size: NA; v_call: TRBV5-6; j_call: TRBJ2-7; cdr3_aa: CASSLRGQALGEQYF
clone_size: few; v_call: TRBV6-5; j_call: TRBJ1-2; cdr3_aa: CASSYKAGDGYTF
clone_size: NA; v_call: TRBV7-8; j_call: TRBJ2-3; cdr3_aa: CASSWDRVADTQYF
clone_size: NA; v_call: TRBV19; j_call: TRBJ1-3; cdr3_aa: CATHGGPGNTIYF
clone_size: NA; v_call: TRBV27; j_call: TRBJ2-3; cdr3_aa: CASSSLGSVRTSTDTQYF
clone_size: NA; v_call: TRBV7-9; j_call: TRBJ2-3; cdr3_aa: CASSGSGGGDTQYF
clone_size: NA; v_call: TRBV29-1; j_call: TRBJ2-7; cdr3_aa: CSAEGQGGTYEQYF
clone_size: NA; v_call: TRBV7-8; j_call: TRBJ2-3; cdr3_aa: CASSFQDNRVEDTQYF